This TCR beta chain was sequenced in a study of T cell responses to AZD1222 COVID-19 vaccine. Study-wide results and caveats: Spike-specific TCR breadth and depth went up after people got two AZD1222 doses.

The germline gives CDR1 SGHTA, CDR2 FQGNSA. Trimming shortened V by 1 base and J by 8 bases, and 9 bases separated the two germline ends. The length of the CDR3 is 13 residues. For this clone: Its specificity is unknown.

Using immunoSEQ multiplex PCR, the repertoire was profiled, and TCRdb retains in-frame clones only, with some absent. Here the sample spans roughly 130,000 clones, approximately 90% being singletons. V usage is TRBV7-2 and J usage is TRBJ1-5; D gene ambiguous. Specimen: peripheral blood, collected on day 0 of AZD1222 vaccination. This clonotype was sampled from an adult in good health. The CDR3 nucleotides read TGTGCCAGCAGCTTAGATGCGGGTAAGCCCCAGCATTTT. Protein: CASSLDAGKPQHF. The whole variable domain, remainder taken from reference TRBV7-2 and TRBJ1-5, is GAGVSQSPSNKVTEKGKDVELRCDPISGHTALYWYRQSLGQGLEFLIYFQGNSAPDKSGLPSDRFSAERTGGSVSTLTIQRTQQEDSAVYLCASSLDAGKPQHFGDGTRLSIL.